The T cell receptor beta chain under discussion was sequenced for a study of blood T cell repertoires in COVID-19. Study background: From the United States, Italy and Spain came samples of acute and convalescent COVID-19. Sources were T cells, B-cell-depleted T cells, or PBMCs; the material itself was cDNA or gDNA.

The table lists this clone with a few counts. The CDR3 covers 14 residues. The V end was cut by 1 base, the J end by 4 bases, with 9 bases between. Germline values: CDR1 SNHLY, CDR2 FYNNEI. In the authors' methods: How many nucleated cells were present was estimated from reference gene primer amplification. Assay: immunoSEQ multiplex PCR; the TCRdb copy retains only in-frame clones and omits some. The V and J calls and clone size are taken from that table; D and trimming were inferred from the DNA. The sample has over 45,000 clones; more than 60% are singletons. Material: peripheral blood. The sequence derives from a woman between 45 and 60 years old with active or convalescent COVID-19. The chain has TRBV2 and TRBJ2-3; perhaps TRBD2 as D (5 bases). CDR3 loop: CASSEGGDSDTQYF. CDR3 sequence (DNA): TGTGCCAGCAGTGAAGGGGGAGACTCAGATACGCAGTATTTT.